This section outlines one T cell receptor (beta chain) sequence together with its context. The method was immunoSEQ multiplex PCR; TCRdb's version includes in-frame clones alone and lacks a portion of them. The table records about 25,000 clones, roughly 94% of them present only once. The CDR3 extends over 13 amino acids. CDR1 and CDR2 from the germline V gene are SGHDT and YYEEEE. Between the trimmed V and J ends, which lost 4 bases and 15 bases, there was a span of 17 bases. The sample is drawn from a study of graft-versus-host responses after intestinal transplantation. The material sequenced was PBMCs, taken 156 days after intestinal transplant. The TCR was taken from a human patient who received an intestinal transplant, so some T cells may come from the graft donor. The V call is TRBV5-6, the J call TRBJ1-6; D uncertain. CDR3 DNA sequence: TGTGCCAGCAGCCCAGGAAACGCCGGGAACCTCCACTTT. Translated, it gives CASSPGNAGNLHF. The whole variable domain, remainder taken from reference TRBV5-6 and TRBJ1-6, is DAGVTQSPTHLIKTRGQQVTLRCSPKSGHDTVSWYQQALGQGPQFIFQYYEEEERQRGNFPDRFSGHQFPNYSSELNVNALLLGDSALYLCASSPGNAGNLHFGNGTRLTVT.